This TCR beta chain was documented in a study of blood T cells in healthy people across ages. A second PCR of about 7 to 12 cycles used a sample-barcoded 5' primer and a J-beta primer mix. A template-switch adaptor containing 12 random nucleotides labeled each cDNA molecule. All samples gave at least 2.5 million CDR3-containing paired-end reads. TCRdb itself ran the 5' RACE reads through MiXCR, one entry per CDR3 protein. In the table there are 600,000 to 1,000,000 distinct CDR3 sequences, 20% to 30% of which are singletons. CDR1 is MDHEN and CDR2 is SYDVKM in the germline V gene. There are 12 residues in the CDR3. The germline V and J ends were trimmed by 3 bases and 5 bases, with 8 bases remaining between them. Points from the study as a whole: As age increased, TCR beta diversity per million T cells fell in a roughly linear fashion.

This clonotype was found many times. Its antigen is as yet unknown. These sequences were also reported in another study, on T cells of mothers and their children. That investigation notes: Slightly, though not significantly, more overlap was seen in related than in unrelated mother-child pairs.

The J gene is TRBJ2-7, the V gene TRBV28; no definite D call. The specimen sequenced was blood. This clonotype originated in a boy younger than 18 in good health. CDR3 coding DNA: TGTGCCAGCAGTTTGGGGAACAACGAGCAGTACTTC. Encoded protein: CASSLGNNEQYF.